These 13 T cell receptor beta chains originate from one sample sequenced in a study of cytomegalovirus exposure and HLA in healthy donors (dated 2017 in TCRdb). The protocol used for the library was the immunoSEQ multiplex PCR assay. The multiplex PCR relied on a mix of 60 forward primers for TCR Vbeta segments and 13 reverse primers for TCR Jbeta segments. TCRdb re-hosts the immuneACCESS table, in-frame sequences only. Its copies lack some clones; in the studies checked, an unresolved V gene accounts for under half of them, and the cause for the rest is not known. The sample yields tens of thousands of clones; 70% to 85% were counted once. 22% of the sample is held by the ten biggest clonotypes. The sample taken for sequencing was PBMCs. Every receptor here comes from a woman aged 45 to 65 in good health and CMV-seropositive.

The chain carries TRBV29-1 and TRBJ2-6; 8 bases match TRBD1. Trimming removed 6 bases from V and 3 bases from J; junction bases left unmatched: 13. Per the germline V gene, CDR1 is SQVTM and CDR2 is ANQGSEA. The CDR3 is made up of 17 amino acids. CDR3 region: CSVSAGTGVSGANVLTF. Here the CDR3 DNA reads TGCAGCGTATCGGCCGGGACAGGTGTAAGTGGGGCCAACGTCCTGACTTTC.

The CDR3 coding sequence is TGTGCCAGCAGCCAAGCAGAAGCGGGGTCCTACGAGCAGTACTTC. As protein: CASSQAEAGSYEQYF. The chain combines TRBV4-2 with TRBJ2-7; 7 nucleotides align to TRBD2. There are 15 residues in the CDR3. V lost 1 base and J lost 1; bases outside the gene matches: 4. The germline V gene encodes CDR1 LGHNA and CDR2 YNFKEQ.

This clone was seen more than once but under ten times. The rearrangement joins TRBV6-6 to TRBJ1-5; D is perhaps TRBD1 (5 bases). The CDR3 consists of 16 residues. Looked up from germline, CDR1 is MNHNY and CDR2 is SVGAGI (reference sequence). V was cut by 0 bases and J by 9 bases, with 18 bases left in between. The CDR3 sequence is CASSYSGGSGMRPQHF. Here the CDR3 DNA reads TGTGCCAGCAGTTACTCGGGGGGTTCAGGAATGAGGCCCCAGCATTTT.

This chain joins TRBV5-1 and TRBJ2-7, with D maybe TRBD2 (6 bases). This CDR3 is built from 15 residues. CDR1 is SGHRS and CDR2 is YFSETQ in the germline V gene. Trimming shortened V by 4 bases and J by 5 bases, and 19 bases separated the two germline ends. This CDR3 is CASSPRDSGPDEQYF. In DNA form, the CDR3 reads TGCGCCAGCAGCCCCCGGGACTCGGGCCCGGACGAGCAGTACTTC.

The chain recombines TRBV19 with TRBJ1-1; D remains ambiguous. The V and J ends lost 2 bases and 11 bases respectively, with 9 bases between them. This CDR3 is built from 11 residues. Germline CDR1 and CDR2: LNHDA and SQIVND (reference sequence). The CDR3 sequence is CASSIRDNAFF. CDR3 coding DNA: TGTGCCAGTAGTATAAGAGATAACGCTTTCTTT. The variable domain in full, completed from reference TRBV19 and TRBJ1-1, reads DGGITQSPKYLFRKEGQNVTLSCEQNLNHDAMYWYRQDPGQGLRLIYYSQIVNDFQKGDIAEGYSVSREKKESFPLTVTSAQKNPTAFYLCASSIRDNAFFGQGTRLTVV.

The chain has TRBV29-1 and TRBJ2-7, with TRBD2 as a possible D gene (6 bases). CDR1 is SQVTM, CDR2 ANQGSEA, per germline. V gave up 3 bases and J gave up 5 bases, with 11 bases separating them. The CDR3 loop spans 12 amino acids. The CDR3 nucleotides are TGCAGCGTTGAGGGAGGAGGGAACGAGCAGTACTTC. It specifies CSVEGGGNEQYF.

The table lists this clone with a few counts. The CDR3 coding sequence is TGTGCCAGCAGCTTAGATCACGCGGTAGCGGGGGGGCTCCACACAGATACGCAGTATTTT. It specifies CASSLDHAVAGGLHTDTQYF. The chain employs TRBV11-2 and TRBJ2-3; 11 nucleotides match TRBD2. The V segment lost 0 bases and the J segment 2 bases; nucleotides outside the gene matches: 13. This CDR3 is 20 amino acids long. Germline V lookup: CDR1 SGHAT, CDR2 FQNNGV.

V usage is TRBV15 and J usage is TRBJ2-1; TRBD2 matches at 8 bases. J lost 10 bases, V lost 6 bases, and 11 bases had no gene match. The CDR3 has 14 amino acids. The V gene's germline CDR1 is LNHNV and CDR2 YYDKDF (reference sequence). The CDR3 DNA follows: TGTGCCACCAGTCCGGGACTAGTGCCGGGCGAGCAGTTCTTC. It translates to CATSPGLVPGEQFF.

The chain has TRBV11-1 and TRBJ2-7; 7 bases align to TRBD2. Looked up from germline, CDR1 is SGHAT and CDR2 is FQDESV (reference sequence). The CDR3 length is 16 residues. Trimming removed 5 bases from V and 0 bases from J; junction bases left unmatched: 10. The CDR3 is CASSPESWGGSYEQYF. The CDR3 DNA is TGTGCCAGCAGCCCCGAAAGCTGGGGGGGCTCCTACGAGCAGTACTTC.

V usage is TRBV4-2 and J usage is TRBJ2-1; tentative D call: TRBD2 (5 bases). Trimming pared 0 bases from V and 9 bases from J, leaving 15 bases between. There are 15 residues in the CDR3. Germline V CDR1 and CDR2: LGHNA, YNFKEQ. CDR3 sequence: CASSQDRGRFGEQFF. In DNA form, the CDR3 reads TGTGCCAGCAGCCAAGATCGGGGTCGTTTTGGTGAGCAGTTCTTC.

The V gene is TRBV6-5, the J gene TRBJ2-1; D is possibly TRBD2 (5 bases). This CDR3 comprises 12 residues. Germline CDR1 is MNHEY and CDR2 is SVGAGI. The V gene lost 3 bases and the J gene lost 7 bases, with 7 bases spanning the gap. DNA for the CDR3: TGTGCCAGCAGTTATCCGGGGAATGAGCAGTTCTTC. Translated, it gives CASSYPGNEQFF.

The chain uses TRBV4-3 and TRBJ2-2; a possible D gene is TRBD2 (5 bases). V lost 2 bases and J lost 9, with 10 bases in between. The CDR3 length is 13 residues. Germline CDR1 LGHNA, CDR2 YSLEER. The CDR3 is CASSQRTGRELFF. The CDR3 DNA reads TGCGCCAGCAGCCAACGTACCGGGAGGGAGCTGTTTTTT.

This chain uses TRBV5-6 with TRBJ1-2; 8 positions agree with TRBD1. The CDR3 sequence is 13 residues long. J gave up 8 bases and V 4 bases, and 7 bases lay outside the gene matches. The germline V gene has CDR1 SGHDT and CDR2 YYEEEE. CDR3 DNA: TGTGCCAGCAGCATTGACAGGGGTCGCGGCTACACCTTC. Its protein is CASSIDRGRGYTF.